This TCR beta chain was observed in a study of T cell changes during pregnancy in multiple sclerosis. Germline CDR1 reads SGHTS; CDR2 reads YDEGEE. V was cut by 1 base and J by 10 bases, with 12 bases left in between. This CDR3 has 13 amino acids. Clones were sequenced by immunoSEQ multiplex PCR, and TCRdb holds only the in-frame ones, with some missing. The profile shows more than 30,000 clones, approximately 90% of them singletons. The sequencing here drew on CD8+ T cells from peripheral blood mononuclear cells, taken in the second trimester of pregnancy. The chain joins TRBV5-8 to TRBJ2-1; D may be TRBD2 (5 bases). This TCR was sampled from a female donor with multiple sclerosis, enrolled in a pregnancy study. The CDR3 sequence is CASSLLVGAEQFF. The CDR3 nucleotides read TGTGCCAGCAGCTTGTTGGTGGGAGCCGAGCAGTTCTTC.